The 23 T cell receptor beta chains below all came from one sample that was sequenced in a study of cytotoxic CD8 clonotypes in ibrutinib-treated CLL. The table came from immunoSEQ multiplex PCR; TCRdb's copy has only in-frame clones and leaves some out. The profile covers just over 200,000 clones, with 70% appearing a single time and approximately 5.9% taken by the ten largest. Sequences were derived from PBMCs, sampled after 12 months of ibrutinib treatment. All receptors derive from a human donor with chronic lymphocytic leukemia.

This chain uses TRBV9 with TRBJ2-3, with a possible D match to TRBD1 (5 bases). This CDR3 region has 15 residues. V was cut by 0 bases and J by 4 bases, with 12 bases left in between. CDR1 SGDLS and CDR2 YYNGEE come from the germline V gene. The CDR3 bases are TGTGCCAGCAGCGTAGATAGGGGTCCCCCAGATACGCAGTATTTT. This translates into CASSVDRGPPDTQYF.

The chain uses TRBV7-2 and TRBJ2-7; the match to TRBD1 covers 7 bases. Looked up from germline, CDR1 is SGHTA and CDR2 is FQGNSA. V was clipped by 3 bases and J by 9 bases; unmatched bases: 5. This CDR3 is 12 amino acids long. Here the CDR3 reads CASSFRQGGQYF. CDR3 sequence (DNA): TGTGCCAGCAGCTTTCGACAGGGCGGGCAGTACTTC.

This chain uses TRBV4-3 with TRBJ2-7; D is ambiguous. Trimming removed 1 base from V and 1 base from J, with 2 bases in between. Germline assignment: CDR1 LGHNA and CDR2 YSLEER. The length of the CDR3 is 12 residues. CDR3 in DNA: TGCGCCAGCAGCCAAGGTTCCTACGAGCAGTACTTC. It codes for CASSQGSYEQYF.

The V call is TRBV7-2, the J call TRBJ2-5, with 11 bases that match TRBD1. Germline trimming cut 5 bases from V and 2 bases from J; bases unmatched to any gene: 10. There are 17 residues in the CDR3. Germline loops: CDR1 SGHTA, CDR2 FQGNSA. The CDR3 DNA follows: TGTGCCAGCAGCGTTACCGGGACAGGGGGTACACAAGAGACCCAGTACTTC. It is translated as CASSVTGTGGTQETQYF.

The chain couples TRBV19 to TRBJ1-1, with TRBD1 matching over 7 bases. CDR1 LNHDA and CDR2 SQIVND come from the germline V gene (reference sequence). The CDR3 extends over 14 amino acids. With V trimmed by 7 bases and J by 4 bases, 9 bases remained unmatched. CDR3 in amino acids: CASTRGQSSTEAFF. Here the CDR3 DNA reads TGTGCCAGTACGAGGGGGCAGAGCAGCACTGAAGCTTTCTTT.

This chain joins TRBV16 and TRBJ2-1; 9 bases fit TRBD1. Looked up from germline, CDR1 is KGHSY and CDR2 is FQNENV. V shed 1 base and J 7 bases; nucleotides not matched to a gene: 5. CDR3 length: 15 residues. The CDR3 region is CASSQLQGTGNEQFF. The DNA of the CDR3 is TGTGCCAGCAGCCAATTACAGGGGACAGGGAATGAGCAGTTCTTC.

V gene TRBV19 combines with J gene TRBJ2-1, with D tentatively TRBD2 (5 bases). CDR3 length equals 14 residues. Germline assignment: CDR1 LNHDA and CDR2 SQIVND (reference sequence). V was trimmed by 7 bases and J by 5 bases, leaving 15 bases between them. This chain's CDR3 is CASNIGVLNNEQFF. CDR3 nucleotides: TGTGCCAGTAATATCGGGGTTCTTAACAATGAGCAGTTCTTC. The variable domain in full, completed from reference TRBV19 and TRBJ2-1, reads DGGITQSPKYLFRKEGQNVTLSCEQNLNHDAMYWYRQDPGQGLRLIYYSQIVNDFQKGDIAEGYSVSREKKESFPLTVTSAQKNPTAFYLCASNIGVLNNEQFFGPGTRLTVL.

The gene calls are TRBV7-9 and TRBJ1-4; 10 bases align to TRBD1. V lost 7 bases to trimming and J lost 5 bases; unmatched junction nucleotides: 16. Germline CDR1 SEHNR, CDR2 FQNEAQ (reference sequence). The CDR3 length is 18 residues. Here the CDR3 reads CASNISPGQGYLNEKLFF. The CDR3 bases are TGTGCCAGCAACATTTCACCGGGACAGGGGTATTTAAATGAAAAACTGTTTTTT.

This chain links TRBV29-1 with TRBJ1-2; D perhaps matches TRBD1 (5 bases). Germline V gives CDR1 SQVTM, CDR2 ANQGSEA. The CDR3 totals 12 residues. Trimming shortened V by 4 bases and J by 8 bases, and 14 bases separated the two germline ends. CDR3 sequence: CSVAGQGSGYTF. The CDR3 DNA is TGCAGCGTTGCTGGTCAGGGTAGCGGCTACACCTTC.

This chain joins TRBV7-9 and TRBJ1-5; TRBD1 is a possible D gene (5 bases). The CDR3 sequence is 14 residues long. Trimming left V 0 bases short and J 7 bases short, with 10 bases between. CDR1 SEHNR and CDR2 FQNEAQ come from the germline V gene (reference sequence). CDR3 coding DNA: TGTGCCAGCAGCTTAGCCCAGGGAGGCCAGCCCCAGCATTTT. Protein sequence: CASSLAQGGQPQHF.

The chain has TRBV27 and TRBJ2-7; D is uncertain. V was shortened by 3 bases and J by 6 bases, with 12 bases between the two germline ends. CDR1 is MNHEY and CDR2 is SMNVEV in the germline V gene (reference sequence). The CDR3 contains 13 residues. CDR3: CASSFLDGTEQYF. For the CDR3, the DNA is TGTGCCAGCAGTTTCTTGGACGGAACCGAGCAGTACTTC.

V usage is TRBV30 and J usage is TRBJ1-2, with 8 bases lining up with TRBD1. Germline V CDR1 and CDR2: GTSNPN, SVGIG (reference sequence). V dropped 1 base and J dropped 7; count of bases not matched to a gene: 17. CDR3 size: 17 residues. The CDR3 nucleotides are TGTGCCTGGAGTGCGACTCGCGTCCCAACAGGGGGGGGTGGCTACACCTTC. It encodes CAWSATRVPTGGGGYTF.

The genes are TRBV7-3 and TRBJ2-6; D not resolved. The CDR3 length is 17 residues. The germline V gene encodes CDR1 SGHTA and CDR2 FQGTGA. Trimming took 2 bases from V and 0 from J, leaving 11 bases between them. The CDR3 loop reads CASSLGYHSSGANVLTF. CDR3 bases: TGTGCCAGCAGCTTAGGGTACCATAGCTCTGGGGCCAACGTCCTGACTTTC.

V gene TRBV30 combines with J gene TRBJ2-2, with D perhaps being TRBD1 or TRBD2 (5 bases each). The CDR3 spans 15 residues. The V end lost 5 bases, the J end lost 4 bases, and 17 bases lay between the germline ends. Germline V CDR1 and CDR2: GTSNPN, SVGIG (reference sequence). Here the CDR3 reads CAWGIGTPGTGELFF. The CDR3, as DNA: TGTGCCTGGGGGATTGGGACCCCGGGCACCGGGGAGCTGTTTTTT.

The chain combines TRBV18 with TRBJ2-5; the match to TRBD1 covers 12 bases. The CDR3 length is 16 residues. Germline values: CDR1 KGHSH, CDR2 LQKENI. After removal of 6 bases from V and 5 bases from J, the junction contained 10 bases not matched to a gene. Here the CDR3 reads CASSPPGTGGYETQYF. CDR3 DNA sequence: TGTGCCAGCTCCCCGCCCGGGACAGGGGGCTATGAGACCCAGTACTTC.

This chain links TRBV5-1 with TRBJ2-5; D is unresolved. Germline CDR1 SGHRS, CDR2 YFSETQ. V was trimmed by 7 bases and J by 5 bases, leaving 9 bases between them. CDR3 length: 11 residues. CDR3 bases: TGCGCCAGCCGCTACTCGGAGACCCAGTACTTC. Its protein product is CASRYSETQYF. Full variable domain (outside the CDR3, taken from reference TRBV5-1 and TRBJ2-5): KAGVTQTPRYLIKTRGQQVTLSCSPISGHRSVSWYQQTPGQGLQFLFEYFSETQRNKGNFPGRFSGRQFSNSRSEMNVSTLELGDSALYLCASRYSETQYFGPGTRLLVL.

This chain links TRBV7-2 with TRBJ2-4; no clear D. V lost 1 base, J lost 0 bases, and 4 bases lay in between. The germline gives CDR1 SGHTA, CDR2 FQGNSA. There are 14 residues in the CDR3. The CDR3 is CASSLGLAKNIQYF. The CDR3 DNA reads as TGTGCCAGCAGCTTAGGCTTAGCCAAAAACATTCAGTACTTC.

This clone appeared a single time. The CDR3 is CASKTGELNTGELFF. As DNA, the CDR3 is TGTGCCAGTAAGACAGGGGAATTAAACACCGGGGAGCTGTTTTTT. V gene TRBV19 combines with J gene TRBJ2-2, with 8 bases that match TRBD1. The germline V gene has CDR1 LNHDA and CDR2 SQIVND (reference sequence). After removal of 7 bases from V and 2 bases from J, the junction contained 6 bases not matched to a gene. CDR3 length: 15 residues.

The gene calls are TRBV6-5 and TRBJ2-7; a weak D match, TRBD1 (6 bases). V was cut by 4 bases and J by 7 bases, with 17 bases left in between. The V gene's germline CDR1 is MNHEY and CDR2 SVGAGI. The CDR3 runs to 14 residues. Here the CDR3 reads CASSLRGQISEQYF. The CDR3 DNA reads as TGTGCCAGCAGTTTGCGAGGACAGATTAGTGAGCAGTACTTC.

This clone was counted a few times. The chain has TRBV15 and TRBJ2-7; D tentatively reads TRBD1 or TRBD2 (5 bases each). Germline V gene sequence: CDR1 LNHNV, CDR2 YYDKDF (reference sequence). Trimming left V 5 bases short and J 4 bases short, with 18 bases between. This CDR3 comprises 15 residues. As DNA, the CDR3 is TGTGCCACCAGCGATAAATTCAGGGAGCGGTACGAGCAGTACTTC. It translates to CATSDKFRERYEQYF.

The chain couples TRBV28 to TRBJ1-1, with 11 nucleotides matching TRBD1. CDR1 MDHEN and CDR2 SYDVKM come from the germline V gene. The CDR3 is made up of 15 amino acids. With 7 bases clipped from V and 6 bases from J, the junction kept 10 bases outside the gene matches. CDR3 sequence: CASNFAGTGGAEAFF. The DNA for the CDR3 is TGTGCCAGCAATTTCGCCGGGACAGGGGGGGCTGAAGCTTTCTTT.

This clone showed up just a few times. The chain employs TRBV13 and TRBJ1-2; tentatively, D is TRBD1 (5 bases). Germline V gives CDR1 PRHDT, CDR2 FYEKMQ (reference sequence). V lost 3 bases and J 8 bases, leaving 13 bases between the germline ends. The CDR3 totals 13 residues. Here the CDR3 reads CASSFLGRGGYTF. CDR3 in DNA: TGTGCCAGCAGCTTCCTGGGGCGCGGCGGCTACACCTTC.

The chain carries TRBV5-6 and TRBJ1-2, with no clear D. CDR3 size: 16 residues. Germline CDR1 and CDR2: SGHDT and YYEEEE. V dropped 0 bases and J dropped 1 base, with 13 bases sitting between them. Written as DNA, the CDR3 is TGTGCCAGCAGCTTGGTTCGGGCCAGACATAACTATGGCTACACCTTC. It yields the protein CASSLVRARHNYGYTF.